The sequence of this T cell receptor beta chain was determined in a study of early T cells in non-severe SARS-CoV-2 infection. The CDR3 loop spans 13 amino acids. The germline V and J ends were trimmed by 3 bases and 6 bases, with 13 bases remaining between them. Per germline, CDR1 GTSNPN and CDR2 SVGIG (reference sequence). Individual cDNA molecules were tagged with unique molecular identifiers, the study reported. TCRdb recomputed calls from the 5' RACE reads with MiXCR, one row per CDR3 protein. Counted here are around 47,000 distinct CDR3 sequences, roughly a tenth occurring once; the ten biggest clones make up about 9.9%. This clonotype occurred many times.

The sequence was collected from an adult who was a healthcare worker with PCR-confirmed SARS-CoV-2 infection or an uninfected control (not recorded which). Source material: whole blood. The chain is built from TRBV30 and TRBJ2-3; D is undetermined. The CDR3 region is CAWSSTPFDTQYF. DNA for the CDR3: TGTGCCTGGAGCTCTACCCCCTTCGATACGCAGTATTTT. Full variable domain (missing parts from reference TRBV30 and TRBJ2-3): SQTIHQWPATLVQPVGSPLSLECTVEGTSNPNLYWYRQAAGRGLQLLFYSVGIGQISSEVPQNLSASRPQDRQFILSSKKLLLSDSGFYLCAWSSTPFDTQYFGPGTRLTVL.